Presented here are 21 T cell receptor beta chains from one specimen sequenced in a study of neurological immune-mediated disorders. TCRdb independently ran MiXCR on the 5' RACE reads; one entry per CDR3 protein. The table shows 35,000 to 55,000 distinct CDR3 sequences, with 6% to 7% occurring only once. Sample: CD4+ T cells from blood. These receptors were obtained from a woman between 40 and 50 years old in good health.

This clonotype was recorded at least ten times. The V gene is TRBV14, the J gene TRBJ2-5, with 11 bases aligning to TRBD2. Germline V CDR1 and CDR2: SGHDN, FVKESK. CDR3 length: 16 amino acids. V gave up 3 bases and J gave up 4 bases; unmatched junction bases: 7. This chain's CDR3 is CASSHRTSGSGETQYF. DNA of the CDR3: TGTGCCAGCAGCCATCGCACTAGCGGGAGTGGAGAGACCCAGTACTTC.

This clonotype was seen many times. V usage is TRBV20-1 and J usage is TRBJ2-7, with 10 bases fitting TRBD2. J lost 5 bases, V lost 3 bases, and 4 bases had no gene match. Germline V gene data show CDR1 as DFQATT and CDR2 as SNEGSKA (reference sequence). This CDR3 is built from 13 residues. CDR3 sequence (DNA): TGCAGTGCTAGTTGGCTAGCGGGAGACGAGCAGTACTTC. This gives the protein CSASWLAGDEQYF.

The table lists this clonotype with many counts. The chain employs TRBV7-2 and TRBJ1-1, with no clear D. Trimming removed 6 bases from V and 2 bases from J, with 25 bases in between. Looked up from germline, CDR1 is SGHTA and CDR2 is FQGNSA. CDR3 length equals 18 residues. In DNA, the CDR3 is TGTGCCAGCAGTACCCAACGGGGTAGTGGAGTTGGAAACACTGAAGCTTTCTTT. Translation gives CASSTQRGSGVGNTEAFF.

In regard to this clonotype: Possible read error: a much larger clone is one base away. The chain couples TRBV4-1 to TRBJ1-5; TRBD1 agrees at 7 bases. The ends lost 1 base at V and 4 bases at J; junction bases unmatched: 4. The germline V gene has CDR1 MGHRA and CDR2 YSYEKL. CDR3 size: 15 residues. CDR3 region: CASSQGQGINQPQHF. The CDR3 DNA reads TGCGCCAGCAGCCAAGGACAGGGAATTAATCAGCCCCAGCATTTT.

This clonotype has at least ten counts. The V call is TRBV20-1, the J call TRBJ2-7; TRBD2 matches at 11 bases. With 2 bases clipped from V and 1 base from J, the junction kept 4 bases outside the gene matches. The germline V gene has CDR1 DFQATT and CDR2 SNEGSKA (reference sequence). The CDR3 totals 15 residues. The chain's CDR3 is CSARSGTSGSYEQYF. CDR3 nucleotide sequence: TGCAGTGCTAGATCCGGGACTAGCGGTTCCTACGAGCAGTACTTC.

This clonotype was counted a few times. The rearrangement links TRBV29-1 to TRBJ2-2; tentative D call: TRBD2 (6 bases). V was cut by 6 bases and J by 5 bases, with 13 bases left in between. This CDR3 spans 13 amino acids. CDR1 is SQVTM, CDR2 ANQGSEA, per germline. The CDR3 bases are TGCAGCGTCCTTAAGGGAGGAACCGGGGAGCTGTTTTTT. It translates to CSVLKGGTGELFF.

This clonotype came up many times. The V call is TRBV7-2, the J call TRBJ2-6, with TRBD2 as a possible D gene (5 bases). Germline CDR1 SGHTA, CDR2 FQGNSA. Trimming shortened V by 1 base and J by 0 bases, and 10 bases separated the two germline ends. The CDR3 consists of 17 residues. The CDR3 protein is CASSLGGPTSGANVLTF. DNA of the CDR3: TGTGCCAGCAGCTTAGGAGGGCCCACCTCTGGGGCCAACGTCCTGACTTTC.

This clonotype came up many times. The genes are TRBV7-2 and TRBJ2-1, with TRBD2 matching 14 bases. Unmatched junction bases numbered 8, after V lost 4 bases and J lost 9 bases. Germline CDR1 and CDR2: SGHTA and FQGNSA. The CDR3 spans 16 residues. The CDR3 coding sequence is TGTGCCAGCAGCTCTAAGGGACTAGCGGGAGTAGGTGAGCAGTTCTTC. It is translated as CASSSKGLAGVGEQFF.

This clonotype came up many times. The V call is TRBV10-2, the J call TRBJ1-1; no clear D. The CDR3 runs to 15 residues. From germline, CDR1 is WSHSY and CDR2 SAAADI. V was shortened by 0 bases and J by 0 bases, with 8 bases between the two germline ends. CDR3 in amino acids: CASSESRGLNTEAFF. The CDR3 coding sequence is TGCGCCAGCAGTGAGTCGAGAGGGCTGAACACTGAAGCTTTCTTT.

The table lists this clonotype with many counts. The rearrangement joins TRBV21-1 to TRBJ2-7; the D call TRBD1 from the table was never checked on the DNA. TRBV21-1 is shown as a pseudogene. The CDR3 runs to 12 residues. The CDR3 protein is CARGPRGHEQYF. CDR3 nucleotide sequence: TGTGCCAGGGGCCCCAGGGGCCACGAGCAGTACTTC.

This clonotype has ten or more counts. The rearrangement joins TRBV3-1 to TRBJ1-1; D uncertain. Looked up from germline, CDR1 is LGHDT and CDR2 is YNNKEL (reference sequence). The CDR3 is 16 amino acids. Trimming cost V 0 bases and J 0 bases, with 11 bases left between them. The chain's CDR3 is CASSQDRRQMNTEAFF. Here the CDR3 DNA reads TGTGCCAGCAGCCAAGATCGGCGTCAGATGAACACTGAAGCTTTCTTT.

This sequence joins TRBV28 and TRBJ2-7; 9 positions match TRBD1. Losses at the gene ends were 6 bases for V and 1 base for J; bases not matched to a gene: 13. This CDR3 has 17 amino acids. Per germline, CDR1 MDHEN and CDR2 SYDVKM. Here the CDR3 DNA reads TGTGCCAGCAGACAAGGGGCCGGGACAGGGATATCCTACGAGCAGTACTTC. This encodes CASRQGAGTGISYEQYF. Complete variable domain (other parts from reference TRBV28 and TRBJ2-7): DVKVTQSSRYLVKRTGEKVFLECVQDMDHENMFWYRQDPGLGLRLIYFSYDVKMKEKGDIPEGYSVSREKKERFSLILESASTNQTSMYLCASRQGAGTGISYEQYFGPGTRLTVT.

This clonotype was seen ten or more times. The rearrangement joins TRBV5-1 to TRBJ1-2; D unclear. The CDR3 length is 15 residues. V was clipped by 0 bases and J by 7 bases, with 16 bases between them. Per germline, CDR1 SGHRS and CDR2 YFSETQ. This CDR3 is CASSLGPPSEGGYTF. The CDR3 nucleotides are TGCGCCAGCAGCTTGGGACCCCCCTCCGAGGGTGGCTACACCTTC. Variable domain in full (rest from reference TRBV5-1 and TRBJ1-2): KAGVTQTPRYLIKTRGQQVTLSCSPISGHRSVSWYQQTPGQGLQFLFEYFSETQRNKGNFPGRFSGRQFSNSRSEMNVSTLELGDSALYLCASSLGPPSEGGYTFGSGTRLTVV.

This clonotype was seen many times. The V gene is TRBV4-2, the J gene TRBJ2-1; TRBD1 agrees at 8 bases. The CDR3 totals 16 residues. With V trimmed by 4 bases and J by 6 bases, 11 bases remained unmatched. Germline CDR1 reads LGHNA; CDR2 reads YNFKEQ. CDR3 in amino acids: CASSLPDRGALNEQFF. The CDR3 DNA is TGTGCCAGCAGCCTCCCAGACAGGGGTGCCCTCAATGAGCAGTTCTTC.

This clonotype was found many times. The rearrangement links TRBV27 to TRBJ2-3, with D uncertain. Germline-derived CDR1 and CDR2 are MNHEY and SMNVEV (reference sequence). V shed 5 bases and J shed 2 bases, with 5 bases lying between them. This CDR3 has 12 residues. CDR3 region: CASSILTDTQYF. The CDR3 DNA is TGTGCCAGCAGTATCCTCACAGATACGCAGTATTTT.

This clonotype appeared many times. The CDR3 DNA follows: TGTGCCAGCAGCGTGTACCGGGACGGAAGCTCTGGAAACACCATATATTTT. This codes for CASSVYRDGSSGNTIYF. This chain uses TRBV9 with TRBJ1-3; D perhaps matches TRBD1 (5 bases). This CDR3 has 17 amino acids. Trimming took 2 bases from V and 0 from J, leaving 15 bases between them. From germline, CDR1 is SGDLS and CDR2 YYNGEE.

This clonotype was recorded at least ten times. The rearrangement joins TRBV10-3 to TRBJ2-7, with D possibly being TRBD2 (7 bases). CDR1 and CDR2 (germline): ENHRY, SYGVKD. Trimming removed 3 bases from V and 2 bases from J, with 11 bases in between. CDR3 size: 14 residues. This chain's CDR3 is CAISERGAAYEQYF. CDR3 bases: TGTGCCATCAGTGAACGGGGGGCGGCCTACGAGCAGTACTTC.

This clonotype was picked up many times. The J gene is TRBJ2-1, the V gene TRBV29-1; possible D gene TRBD2, 5 bases. Germline CDR1 SQVTM, CDR2 ANQGSEA. CDR3 length: 15 amino acids. V was shortened by 3 bases and J by 2 bases, with 14 bases between the two germline ends. CDR3 protein: CSVDGGSLTYNEQFF. The CDR3 DNA follows: TGCAGCGTTGACGGCGGGTCTCTTACCTACAATGAGCAGTTCTTC.

The table lists this clonotype with many counts. J is TRBJ2-3 and V is TRBV20-1; 8 bases align to TRBD1. The CDR3 has 14 amino acids. J was trimmed by 0 bases and V by 5 bases; bases with no gene match: 4. CDR1 DFQATT and CDR2 SNEGSKA come from the germline V gene (reference sequence). DNA for the CDR3: TGCAGTGCTCTAGGACAGGGCAGCACAGATACGCAGTATTTT. It specifies CSALGQGSTDTQYF.

This clonotype was detected many times. The genes are TRBV6-5 and TRBJ2-7; the match to TRBD1 covers 7 bases. Germline values: CDR1 MNHEY, CDR2 SVGAGI. This CDR3 spans 15 amino acids. The V gene end was trimmed by 4 bases and the J gene end by 3 bases; junction bases not matched to a gene: 9. The CDR3 DNA reads as TGTGCCAGCAGTTCAGAACCGGGACAGCACTACGAGCAGTACTTC. This gives the protein CASSSEPGQHYEQYF.

In this sample, this clonotype turned up many times. The J gene is TRBJ2-7, the V gene TRBV27, with 8 bases lining up with TRBD2. The CDR3 loop spans 14 amino acids. Unmatched junction bases numbered 3, after V lost 3 bases and J lost 2 bases. The germline V gene encodes CDR1 MNHEY and CDR2 SMNVEV (reference sequence). The CDR3 DNA is TGTGCCAGCAGTTTCCCCGGGAGGGCCTACGAGCAGTACTTC. This sequence encodes CASSFPGRAYEQYF.